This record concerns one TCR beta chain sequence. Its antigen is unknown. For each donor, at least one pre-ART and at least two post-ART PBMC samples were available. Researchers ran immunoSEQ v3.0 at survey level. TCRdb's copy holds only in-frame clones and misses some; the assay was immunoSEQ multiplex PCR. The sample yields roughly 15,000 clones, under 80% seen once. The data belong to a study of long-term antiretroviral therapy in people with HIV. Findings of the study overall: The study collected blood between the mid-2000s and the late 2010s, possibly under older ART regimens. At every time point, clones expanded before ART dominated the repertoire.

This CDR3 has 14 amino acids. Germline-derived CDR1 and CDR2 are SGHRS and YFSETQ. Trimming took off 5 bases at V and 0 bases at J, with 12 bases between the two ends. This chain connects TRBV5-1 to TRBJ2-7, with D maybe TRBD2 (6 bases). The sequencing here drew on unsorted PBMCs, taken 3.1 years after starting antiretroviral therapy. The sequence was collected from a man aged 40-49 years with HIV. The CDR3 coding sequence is TGCGCCAGCAGACCGGGACTCAACTCCTACGAGCAGTACTTC. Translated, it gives CASRPGLNSYEQYF.